These T cell receptor beta chains were read from a single sample in a study of blood T cell repertoires in COVID-19. TCRdb's table, derived via immunoSEQ multiplex PCR, lists solely in-frame clones and lacks some. The data show hundreds of thousands of clones, less than 85% seen once. Input material: peripheral blood. These receptors all come from a woman older than 75 with active or convalescent COVID-19. Both conserved end residues are trimmed from each CDR3. A D gene is named only where the DNA matches it firmly. Some rows have no size entry. The others give once, few or many, or a class for an expanded clone.

D gene: TRBD1
clone size: few
V gene: TRBV3-1/TRBV3-2
J gene: TRBJ1-2
CDR3 protein: ASSLRDSPNYGYT

D gene: NA
clone size: NA
V gene: TRBV19
J gene: TRBJ2-2
CDR3 protein: ASSIDRSGELF

D gene: TRBD2
clone size: NA
V gene: TRBV5-4
J gene: TRBJ2-3
CDR3 protein: ASSLPAGGLYTQY

D gene: TRBD2
clone size: NA
V gene: TRBV28
J gene: TRBJ2-1
CDR3 protein: ASSLGTSGSSEF

D gene: NA
clone size: NA
V gene: TRBV6-6
J gene: TRBJ2-3
CDR3 protein: ASSYDVGGTDTQY

D gene: NA
clone size: NA
V gene: TRBV18
J gene: TRBJ1-5
CDR3 protein: ASSPRGIQPQH

D gene: NA
clone size: NA
V gene: TRBV2
J gene: TRBJ1-2
CDR3 protein: ASKAGPGGYT

D gene: NA
clone size: NA
V gene: TRBV6-5
J gene: TRBJ1-1
CDR3 protein: ASIDSLNTEAF

D gene: NA
clone size: NA
V gene: TRBV5-8
J gene: TRBJ2-6
CDR3 protein: ASSLVGGSGANVLT

D gene: NA
clone size: NA
V gene: TRBV3-1/TRBV3-2
J gene: TRBJ1-5
CDR3 protein: ASSHTGRNQPQH

D gene: TRBD1
clone size: NA
V gene: TRBV2
J gene: TRBJ1-2
CDR3 protein: ASTPDRGTYGYT

D gene: NA
clone size: NA
V gene: TRBV28
J gene: TRBJ2-2
CDR3 protein: ASSQVNTGELF

D gene: NA
clone size: NA
V gene: TRBV5-1
J gene: TRBJ1-6
CDR3 protein: ASTSGDNSPLH

D gene: NA
clone size: NA
V gene: TRBV11-2
J gene: TRBJ2-5
CDR3 protein: ASSLNFETQY

D gene: TRBD1
clone size: once
V gene: TRBV19
J gene: TRBJ1-2
CDR3 protein: ASSRRDSTFGYT

D gene: NA
clone size: NA
V gene: TRBV20-1
J gene: TRBJ2-1
CDR3 protein: SASGVRGVYNEQF

D gene: TRBD1
clone size: NA
V gene: TRBV5-6
J gene: TRBJ2-5
CDR3 protein: ASSSTGGLQETQY

D gene: TRBD2
clone size: NA
V gene: TRBV3-1/TRBV3-2
J gene: TRBJ2-7
CDR3 protein: ASSQDSGSWGGPYEQY

D gene: NA
clone size: NA
V gene: TRBV30
J gene: TRBJ1-5
CDR3 protein: ACNNQPQH

D gene: NA
clone size: NA
V gene: TRBV7-6
J gene: TRBJ1-4
CDR3 protein: ASSTSPTNEKLF

D gene: NA
clone size: NA
V gene: TRBV2
J gene: TRBJ2-7
CDR3 protein: ASSANQGLEQY

D gene: TRBD2
clone size: once
V gene: TRBV28
J gene: TRBJ2-3
CDR3 protein: ASSSKPGLANPDTQY

D gene: NA
clone size: NA
V gene: TRBV19
J gene: TRBJ2-7
CDR3 protein: ASSPTGFPSYEQY

D gene: NA
clone size: NA
V gene: TRBV28
J gene: TRBJ2-7
CDR3 protein: ASNSNRDSYEQY

D gene: NA
clone size: once
V gene: TRBV5-5
J gene: TRBJ2-2
CDR3 protein: ASSLSQGSGELF

D gene: TRBD1
clone size: NA
V gene: TRBV30
J gene: TRBJ1-5
CDR3 protein: AWSANRGSNQPQH

D gene: NA
clone size: NA
V gene: TRBV28
J gene: TRBJ2-7
CDR3 protein: ASSPLETRFSYEQY

D gene: TRBD1
clone size: NA
V gene: TRBV15
J gene: TRBJ1-4
CDR3 protein: ATSRQIGTGRKLF

D gene: TRBD2
clone size: NA
V gene: TRBV5-4
J gene: TRBJ2-7
CDR3 protein: ASRLTSGSHEQY

D gene: TRBD1
clone size: NA
V gene: TRBV5-1
J gene: TRBJ2-5
CDR3 protein: ASSLFGQGQGETQY

D gene: NA
clone size: NA
V gene: TRBV5-4
J gene: TRBJ1-4
CDR3 protein: ASSSSRKEKLF

D gene: NA
clone size: NA
V gene: TRBV7-9
J gene: TRBJ1-4
CDR3 protein: ASSVDGGRVF

D gene: TRBD1
clone size: NA
V gene: TRBV7-9
J gene: TRBJ1-6
CDR3 protein: ASRKGTAHNSPLH

D gene: NA
clone size: NA
V gene: TRBV29-1
J gene: TRBJ1-4
CDR3 protein: SVRGSNRADEKLF

D gene: TRBD1
clone size: NA
V gene: TRBV5-1
J gene: TRBJ1-2
CDR3 protein: ASSHQTGGSDGYT

D gene: NA
clone size: NA
V gene: TRBV29-1
J gene: TRBJ2-3
CDR3 protein: SVLLGGTDTQY

D gene: TRBD2
clone size: NA
V gene: TRBV5-4
J gene: TRBJ2-1
CDR3 protein: ASSNGGGSYNEQF

D gene: NA
clone size: NA
V gene: TRBV19
J gene: TRBJ2-5
CDR3 protein: ASSMPGTLWETQY

D gene: TRBD2
clone size: NA
V gene: TRBV19
J gene: TRBJ2-1
CDR3 protein: ASSLTSGRMYEQF

D gene: TRBD1
clone size: NA
V gene: TRBV2
J gene: TRBJ1-6
CDR3 protein: ASSDADREWSPLH

D gene: NA
clone size: NA
V gene: TRBV5-1
J gene: TRBJ1-1
CDR3 protein: ASTQPGIVNTEAF

D gene: TRBD1
clone size: NA
V gene: TRBV7-9
J gene: TRBJ2-5
CDR3 protein: ASSLDWTGQETQY